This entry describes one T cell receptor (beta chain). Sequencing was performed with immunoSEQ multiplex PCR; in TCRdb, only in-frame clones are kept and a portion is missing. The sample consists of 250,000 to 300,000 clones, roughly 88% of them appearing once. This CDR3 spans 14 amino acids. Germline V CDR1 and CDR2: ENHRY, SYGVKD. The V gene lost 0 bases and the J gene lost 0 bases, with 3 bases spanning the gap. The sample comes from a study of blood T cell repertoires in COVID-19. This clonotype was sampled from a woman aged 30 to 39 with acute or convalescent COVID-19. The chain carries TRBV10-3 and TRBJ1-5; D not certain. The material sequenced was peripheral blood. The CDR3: CAISESHSNQPQHF. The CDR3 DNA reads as TGTGCCATCAGTGAGTCCCATAGCAATCAGCCCCAGCATTTT.